The present TCR beta chain was sequenced within a study of blood T cell repertoires in COVID-19. As for the study in general: COVID-19 samples, acute and convalescent, were from the United States, Italy and Spain. PBMCs, B-cell-depleted T cells, or T cells provided the cDNA or gDNA that made up the material.

Patients from Seattle were sampled longitudinally, starting during active infection. This clone was found a few times. Authors' processing steps: Amplified reference gene primers provided the basis for estimating nucleated cell counts. Libraries were prepared by immunoSEQ multiplex PCR; TCRdb keeps only in-frame clonotypes and omits some of them. V and J calls and clone size are copied from that table; D and trimming were computed from the DNA. This table has roughly 110,000 clones, about three quarters appearing once. Sequenced material: peripheral blood. This receptor was taken from a man aged 80 or over with COVID-19, enrolled during active disease.

The CDR3 region is CASSSFSERAPLHF. The CDR3 nucleotides read TGTGCCAGCAGCTCCTTTTCCGAGCGGGCACCCCTCCACTTT. The V and J genes are TRBV11-2 and TRBJ1-6, with no clear D. The V end was cut by 4 bases, the J end by 11 bases, with 15 bases between. This CDR3 is 14 amino acids long. Germline-derived CDR1 and CDR2 are SGHAT and FQNNGV.